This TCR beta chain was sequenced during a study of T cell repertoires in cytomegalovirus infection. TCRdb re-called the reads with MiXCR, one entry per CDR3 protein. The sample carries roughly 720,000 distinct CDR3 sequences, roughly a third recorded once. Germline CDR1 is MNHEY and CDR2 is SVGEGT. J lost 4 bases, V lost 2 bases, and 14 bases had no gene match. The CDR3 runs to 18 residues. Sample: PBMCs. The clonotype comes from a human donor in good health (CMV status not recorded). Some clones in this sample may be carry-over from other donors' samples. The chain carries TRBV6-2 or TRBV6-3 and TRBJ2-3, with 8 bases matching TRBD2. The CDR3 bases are TGTGCCAGCAGTTACGACGAGACAAGCGGGAGAGGGGCAGATACGCAGTATTTT. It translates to CASSYDETSGRGADTQYF.